The 12 T cell receptor beta chains reported below all come from one sample, sequenced in a study of cytomegalovirus exposure and HLA in healthy donors. Use of 60 Vbeta and 13 Jbeta primers characterized the PCR. This table comes from immunoSEQ multiplex PCR, and its TCRdb copy is limited to in-frame clones, with some not included. This sample carries about 65,000 clones, around 73% of them seen once, and the ten largest clones take 3%. The sample comprised PBMCs. These receptors were obtained from a girl between 5 and 17 years old in good health and CMV-seropositive.

This clone occurred once. The chain uses TRBV5-8 and TRBJ2-7, with a weak D call TRBD2 (6 bases). Trimming took 0 bases from V and 9 from J, leaving 16 bases between them. CDR3 length equals 14 residues. Germline V gives CDR1 SGHTS, CDR2 YDEGEE. The CDR3 region is CASSLAGTVGTQYF. CDR3 DNA: TGTGCCAGCAGCTTGGCTGGGACTGTGGGGACGCAGTACTTC.

The chain is built from TRBV9 and TRBJ2-2, with 11 bases matching TRBD2. V lost 4 bases and J lost 7; bases outside the gene matches: 6. This CDR3 has 15 residues. CDR1 is SGDLS, CDR2 YYNGEE, per germline. CDR3 nucleotide sequence: TGTGCCAGCAGCCCCGGGACTAGCGGAGGCGGGGAGCTGTTTTTT. It translates to CASSPGTSGGGELFF.

The rearrangement links TRBV7-2 to TRBJ2-1, with D possibly matching TRBD2 (6 bases). CDR3 length equals 16 residues. The germline V and J ends were trimmed by 0 bases and 4 bases, with 13 bases remaining between them. Germline V gene lookup returns CDR1 SGHTA and CDR2 FQGNSA. Here the CDR3 reads CASSLAGGLRYNEQFF. In DNA form, the CDR3 reads TGTGCCAGCAGCTTAGCGGGGGGACTCCGTTACAATGAGCAGTTCTTC.

This chain joins TRBV27 and TRBJ1-5; no firm D call. Between the trimmed V and J ends, which lost 2 bases and 4 bases, there was a span of 6 bases. The CDR3 spans 13 residues. Germline V gene lookup returns CDR1 MNHEY and CDR2 SMNVEV (reference sequence). The CDR3 DNA reads TGTGCCAGCAGTTTACAACTTAATCAGCCCCAGCATTTT. It yields the protein CASSLQLNQPQHF.

This clone appeared a single time. This chain links TRBV9 with TRBJ2-7; tentative D call: TRBD1 (5 bases). The V gene lost 4 bases and the J gene lost 4 bases, with 18 bases spanning the gap. CDR1 is SGDLS and CDR2 is YYNGEE in the germline V gene. This CDR3 has 15 residues. The CDR3 here is CASSLRQGYLYEQYF. The CDR3 region has the DNA TGTGCCAGCAGCCTCCGTCAGGGTTATCTTTACGAGCAGTACTTC. The full variable domain, rest sourced from reference TRBV9 and TRBJ2-7, is DSGVTQTPKHLITATGQRVTLRCSPRSGDLSVYWYQQSLDQGLQFLIQYYNGEERAKGNILERFSAQQFPDLHSELNLSSLELGDSALYFCASSLRQGYLYEQYFGPGTRLTVT.

This chain connects TRBV4-1 to TRBJ2-5; D gene uncertain. The V and J ends lost 0 bases and 1 base respectively, with 15 bases between them. This CDR3 has 17 amino acids. The germline gives CDR1 MGHRA, CDR2 YSYEKL. CDR3 nucleotides: TGCGCCAGCAGCCAAGAAGGTCAAGAATGGGCCCAAGAGACCCAGTACTTC. Encoded protein: CASSQEGQEWAQETQYF.

The chain uses TRBV5-1 and TRBJ1-1, with D perhaps TRBD1 (5 bases). Germline V CDR1 and CDR2: SGHRS, YFSETQ. The CDR3 totals 14 residues. Trimming took 0 bases from V and 5 from J, leaving 11 bases between them. CDR3 loop: CASSLDGGRTEAFF. The CDR3 region has the DNA TGCGCCAGCAGCTTGGATGGGGGGAGGACTGAAGCTTTCTTT.

The CDR3 protein is CASSSQEALFTDTQYF. The CDR3, as DNA: TGCGCCAGCAGCTCCCAAGAGGCTCTTTTCACAGATACGCAGTATTTT. The chain is built from TRBV4-1 and TRBJ2-3; no clear D gene. Germline V gene sequence: CDR1 MGHRA, CDR2 YSYEKL. V was trimmed by 5 bases and J by 2 bases, leaving 17 bases between them. The CDR3 extends over 16 amino acids.

The chain uses TRBV4-2 and TRBJ2-5; the D is unclear. The J call may be faulty, since TRBJ2-7 better matches the DNA end. Germline-derived CDR1 and CDR2 are LGHNA and YNFKEQ. The CDR3 length is 15 residues. The DNA of the CDR3 is TGTGCCAGCAGCCCCAGGCAGCCGAGCCTGTACGAGCAGTACTTC. Translated: CASSPRQPSLYEQYF.

The chain uses TRBV5-4 and TRBJ2-7; TRBD1 matches at 10 bases. The V gene end was trimmed by 3 bases and the J gene end by 6 bases; junction bases not matched to a gene: 6. CDR3 length: 14 amino acids. From germline, CDR1 is SGHNT and CDR2 YYREEE (reference sequence). CDR3 amino acids: CASSSRWDRGEQYF. As DNA, the CDR3 is TGTGCCAGCAGCTCACGCTGGGACAGGGGCGAGCAGTACTTC.

The table lists this clone with a count of one. As DNA, the CDR3 is TGCGCCAGCAGCTTGGCGCCTCTCAGCGGCACAGATACGCAGTATTTT. This encodes CASSLAPLSGTDTQYF. The chain has TRBV5-1 and TRBJ2-3; D is uncertain. CDR3 length: 16 amino acids. CDR1 SGHRS and CDR2 YFSETQ come from the germline V gene. The ends were cut back, 0 bases at V and 1 base at J, with 12 bases in the middle.

V is TRBV18 and J is TRBJ1-4, with D perhaps TRBD1 (6 bases). Germline CDR1 KGHSH, CDR2 LQKENI. The CDR3 has 15 amino acids. The V end lost 3 bases, the J end lost 7 bases, and 15 bases lay between the germline ends. For the CDR3, the DNA is TGTGCCAGCTCACCTTCCATTGGGACACGTGAAAAACTGTTTTTT. Its translation: CASSPSIGTREKLFF.